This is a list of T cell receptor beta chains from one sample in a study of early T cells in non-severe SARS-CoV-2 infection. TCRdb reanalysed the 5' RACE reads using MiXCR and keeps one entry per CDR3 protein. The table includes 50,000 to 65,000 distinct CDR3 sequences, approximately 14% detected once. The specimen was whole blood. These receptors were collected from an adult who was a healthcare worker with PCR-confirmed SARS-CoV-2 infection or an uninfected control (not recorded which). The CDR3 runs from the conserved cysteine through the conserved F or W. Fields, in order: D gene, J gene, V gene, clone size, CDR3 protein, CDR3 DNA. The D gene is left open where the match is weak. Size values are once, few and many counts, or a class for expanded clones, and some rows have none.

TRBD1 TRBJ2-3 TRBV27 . CASSLPPPGQVTYTDTQYF TGTGCCAGCAGTTTACCCCCCCCCGGACAGGTCACCTACACAGATACGCAGTATTTT
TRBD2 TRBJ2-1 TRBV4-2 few CASSQVSGGVHNEQFF TGTGCCAGCAGCCAAGTTAGCGGGGGGGTCCACAATGAGCAGTTCTTC
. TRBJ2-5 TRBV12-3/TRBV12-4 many CASRWGPETQYF TGTGCCAGCCGGTGGGGGCCAGAGACCCAGTACTTC
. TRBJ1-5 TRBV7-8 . CASSFGGHSNQPQHF TGTGCCAGCAGCTTCGGGGGCCATAGCAATCAGCCCCAGCATTTT
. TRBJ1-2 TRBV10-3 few CAIRISDSPYGYTF TGTGCCATCAGGATCTCAGACAGCCCCTATGGCTACACCTTC
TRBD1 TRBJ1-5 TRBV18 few CASSPSGTGAPNQPQHF TGTGCCAGCTCACCGTCCGGGACAGGGGCCCCCAATCAGCCCCAGCATTTT
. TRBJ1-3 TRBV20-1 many CSARGQLFSGNTIYF TGCAGTGCCAGAGGACAGCTCTTCTCTGGAAACACCATATATTTT
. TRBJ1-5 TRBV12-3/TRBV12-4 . CASSPRQNQPQHF TGTGCCAGCAGTCCACGACAAAATCAGCCCCAGCATTTT
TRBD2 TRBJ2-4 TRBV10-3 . CAISETSGGGNIQYF TGTGCCATCAGTGAGACTAGCGGCGGGGGAAACATTCAGTACTTC
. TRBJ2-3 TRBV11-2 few CASSLEAGTSDTQYF TGTGCCAGCAGCTTAGAGGCGGGCACTTCGGATACGCAGTATTTT
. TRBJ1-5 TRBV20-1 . CSAREGQGNQPQHF TGCAGTGCTAGAGAGGGGCAGGGCAATCAGCCCCAGCATTTT
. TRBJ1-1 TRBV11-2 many CASSLAGPNTEAFF TGTGCCAGCAGCTTAGCCGGACCGAACACTGAAGCTTTCTTT
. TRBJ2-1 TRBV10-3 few CAISDLTGREYNEQFF TGTGCCATCAGTGATCTCACAGGGAGGGAATACAATGAGCAGTTCTTC
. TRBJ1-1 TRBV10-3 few CAISERDVPEAFF TGTGCCATCAGTGAGCGCGACGTCCCTGAAGCTTTCTTT
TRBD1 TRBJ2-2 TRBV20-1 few CSAIRQGNTGELFF TGCAGTGCTATCCGACAGGGGAACACCGGGGAGCTGTTTTTT
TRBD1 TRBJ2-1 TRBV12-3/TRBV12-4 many CASSLPGQSHGGQFF TGTGCCAGCAGCCTACCGGGACAGTCTCACGGTGGTCAGTTCTTC
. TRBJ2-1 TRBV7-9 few CASSLEGWANEQFF TGTGCCAGCAGCTTAGAGGGTTGGGCCAATGAGCAGTTCTTC
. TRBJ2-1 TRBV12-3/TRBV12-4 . CASSLRHAAANEQFF TGTGCCAGCAGTTTAAGGCACGCCGCCGCCAATGAGCAGTTCTTC
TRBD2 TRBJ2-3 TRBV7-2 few CASRGGVDTQYF TGTGCCAGCAGGGGAGGGGTAGATACGCAGTATTTT
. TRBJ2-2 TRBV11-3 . CASDQGPNTGELFF TGTGCCAGCGATCAGGGCCCGAACACCGGGGAGCTGTTTTTT
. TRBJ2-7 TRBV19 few CASSLRQSFYEQYF TGTGCCAGTAGTCTAAGACAGTCATTCTACGAGCAGTACTTC
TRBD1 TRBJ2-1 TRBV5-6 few CASSLIGQGVHEQFF TGTGCCAGCAGCCTGATCGGACAGGGGGTCCATGAGCAGTTCTTC
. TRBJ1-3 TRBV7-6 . CASSFLRNTIYF TGTGCCAGCAGCTTTCTCCGAAACACCATATATTTT
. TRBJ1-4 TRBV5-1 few CASSLIGGSEKLFF TGCGCCAGCAGCCTCATCGGGGGCAGTGAAAAACTGTTTTTT
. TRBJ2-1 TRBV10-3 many CAINPATGSRAPYNEQFF TGTGCCATCAATCCAGCCACAGGGAGCCGAGCCCCCTACAATGAGCAGTTCTTC
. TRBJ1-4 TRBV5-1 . CASSLGGSNEKLFF TGCGCCAGCAGCTTGGGAGGGTCTAATGAAAAACTGTTTTTT
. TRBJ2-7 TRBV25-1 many CASSPPGVFEQYF TGTGCCAGCAGTCCCCCCGGGGTTTTCGAGCAGTACTTC
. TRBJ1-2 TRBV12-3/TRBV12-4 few CASSVTPIYGYTF TGTGCCAGCAGCGTGACGCCCATCTATGGCTACACCTTC
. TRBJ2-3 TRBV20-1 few CSASGGPPSTDTQYF TGCAGTGCTAGCGGGGGACCACCTAGCACAGATACGCAGTATTTT
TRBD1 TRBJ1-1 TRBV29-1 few CSADRGQGAFF TGCAGCGCGGACAGGGGGCAAGGCGCTTTCTTT
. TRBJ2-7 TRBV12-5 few CASGPTSAYEQYF TGTGCTAGTGGTCCTACAAGTGCCTACGAGCAGTACTTC
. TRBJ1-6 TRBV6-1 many CASSLLTGKTSPLHF TGTGCCAGCAGCCTATTAACAGGGAAAACTTCACCCCTCCACTTT
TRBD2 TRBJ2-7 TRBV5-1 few CASSLVSGAYEQYF TGCGCCAGCAGCTTGGTTAGCGGGGCCTACGAGCAGTACTTC
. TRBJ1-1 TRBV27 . CASKEYSREAFF TGTGCCAGCAAAGAATATTCCAGGGAAGCTTTCTTT
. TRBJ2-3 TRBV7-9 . CASSLRVADTQYF TGTGCCAGCAGCTTAAGGGTAGCAGATACGCAGTATTTT
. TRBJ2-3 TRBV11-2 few CASSLWGTSTDTQYF TGTGCCAGCAGCTTGTGGGGGACTAGCACAGATACGCAGTATTTT
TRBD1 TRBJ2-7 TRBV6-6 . CASSYPRDSHSYEQYF TGTGCCAGCAGTTACCCCAGGGACAGCCACTCCTACGAGCAGTACTTC
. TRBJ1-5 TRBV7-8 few CASSSRSGSNQPQHF TGTGCCAGCAGCTCTCGGTCCGGTAGCAATCAGCCCCAGCATTTT
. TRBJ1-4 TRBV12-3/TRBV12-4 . CASRTTTTNEKLFF TGTGCCAGCAGGACGACAACAACTAATGAAAAACTGTTTTTT
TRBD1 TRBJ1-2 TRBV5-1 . CASSGWDRANYGYTF TGCGCCAGCAGCGGATGGGACAGAGCTAACTATGGCTACACCTTC
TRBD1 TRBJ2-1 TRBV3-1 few CASSQAGQGAAEQFF TGTGCCAGCAGCCAGGCCGGACAGGGGGCAGCTGAGCAGTTCTTC
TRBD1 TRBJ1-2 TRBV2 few CASSDHAQGYGYTF TGTGCCAGCAGTGACCACGCACAGGGGTATGGCTACACCTTC
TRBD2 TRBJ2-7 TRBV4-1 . CATRGGRYEQYF TGCGCCACCCGGGGGGGCCGCTACGAGCAGTACTTC
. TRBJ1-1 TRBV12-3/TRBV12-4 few CASSSVTPMNTEAFF TGTGCCAGCAGTTCCGTGACACCTATGAACACTGAAGCTTTCTTT
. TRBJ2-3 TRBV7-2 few CASRPTKATDTQYF TGTGCCAGCAGACCGACGAAAGCCACAGATACGCAGTATTTT